A single sample gave rise to the 10 T cell receptor beta chains below, sequenced in a study of blood T cells in healthy people across ages. It was with a sample-barcoded 5' primer and a J-beta primer mix that a second PCR of about 6 to 11 cycles was run. One entry per CDR3 protein results from TCRdb running MiXCR on the 5' RACE reads. The profile covers roughly 800,000 distinct CDR3 sequences, with around 25% appearing a single time and more than 8.5% taken by the ten largest. The sample was also linked to a second study, of T cells of mothers and their children.

Material for sequencing was blood. All receptors derive from a boy aged 5 to 17 in good health.

As regards this clonotype: The conserved phenylalanine or tryptophan normally closing the CDR3 is absent here, so this likely arose from a read error. The genes are TRBV20-1 and TRBJ2-1, with 10 bases matching TRBD1. The V segment lost 6 bases and the J segment 10 bases; nucleotides outside the gene matches: 12. Germline CDR1 is DFQATT and CDR2 is SNEGSKA (reference sequence). The CDR3 loop spans 14 amino acids. As DNA, the CDR3 is TGCAGTGCAAATCCCGGGACAGGGGTAGGAGAGCAGTTCCTC. Translating it yields CSANPGTGVGEQFL.

The chain couples TRBV7-2 to TRBJ1-3; TRBD1 is a possible D gene (5 bases). Germline lookup yields CDR1 SGHTA and CDR2 FQGNSA. The CDR3 is made up of 16 amino acids. The germline V and J ends were trimmed by 3 bases and 4 bases, with 16 bases remaining between them. As DNA, the CDR3 is TGTGCCAGCAGCTTTATAAGGGGCCGGGGGGGAAACACCATATATTTT. Translating gives CASSFIRGRGGNTIYF.

The chain has TRBV5-1 and TRBJ2-5, with 12 bases identical to TRBD2. The end of the DNA is better explained by TRBJ2-7, so the J call may be wrong. CDR3 length equals 15 residues. Germline values: CDR1 SGHRS, CDR2 YFSETQ. CDR3 sequence: CASSWTSGETYEQYF. The CDR3 nucleotides are TGCGCCAGCAGCTGGACTAGCGGGGAGACCTACGAGCAGTACTTC.

This CDR3 is CASSFRWEDTDTQYF. The DNA of the CDR3 is TGTGCCAGCAGCTTCAGATGGGAGGACACAGATACGCAGTATTTT. The chain joins TRBV13 to TRBJ2-3; D might be TRBD2 (6 bases). With 3 bases removed from V and 2 bases from J, the gap between germline ends came to 12 bases. The CDR3 has 15 amino acids. CDR1 is PRHDT, CDR2 FYEKMQ, per germline (reference sequence). The variable domain in full, with the rest retrieved from reference TRBV13 and TRBJ2-3, is AAGVIQSPRHLIKEKRETATLKCYPIPRHDTVYWYQQGPGQDPQFLISFYEKMQSDKGSIPDRFSAQQFSDYHSELNMSSLELGDSALYFCASSFRWEDTDTQYFGPGTRLTVL.

In its sample, this clonotype was seen a few times. At one boundary the junction diverges from the germline segment, which might be a read error. This chain links TRBV29-1 with TRBJ2-5, with 7 bases identical to TRBD2. The CDR3 loop spans 13 amino acids. Germline CDR1 reads SQVTM; CDR2 reads ANQGSEA. The CDR3 sequence: CSVEGSGRETQYF. CDR3 sequence (DNA): TGCAGCGTGGAAGGGTCCGGGAGGGAGACCCAGTACTTC. Full variable domain (rest looked up from reference TRBV29-1 and TRBJ2-5): SAVISQKPSRDICQRGTSLTIQCQVDSQVTMMFWYRQQPGQSLTLIATANQGSEATYESGFVIDKFPISRPNLTFSTLTVSNMSPEDSSIYLCSVEGSGRETQYFGPGTRLLVL.

V is TRBV20-1 and J is TRBJ2-7; tentatively, D is TRBD2 (6 bases). The CDR3 contains 13 residues. Trimming removed 6 bases at V and 2 bases at J, with 14 bases between. Germline V gene data show CDR1 as DFQATT and CDR2 as SNEGSKA (reference sequence). The CDR3 DNA follows: TGCAGTGCACCGGGAGACGGTCCCTACGAGCAGTACTTC. It translates to CSAPGDGPYEQYF.

Turning to this clonotype: One base away lies a much larger clone, so this may be a sequencing read error. The rearrangement joins TRBV6-1 to TRBJ1-2; D not certain. The CDR3 has 13 amino acids. From germline, CDR1 is MNHNS and CDR2 SASEGT. This CDR3 is CASSETANYVYTF. DNA for the CDR3: TGTGCCAGCAGTGAAACAGCTAACTATGTCTACACCTTC.

The rearrangement uses TRBV9 and TRBJ2-3; a weak D match, TRBD1 (5 bases). Trimming removed 6 bases from V and 2 bases from J, with 7 bases in between. Germline V gene lookup returns CDR1 SGDLS and CDR2 YYNGEE. This CDR3 has 12 residues. The CDR3 DNA reads TGTGCCAGCAAGGGGTTCACAGATACGCAGTATTTT. Translating gives CASKGFTDTQYF. Supplemented by reference TRBV9 and TRBJ2-3, the full variable domain reads DSGVTQTPKHLITATGQRVTLRCSPRSGDLSVYWYQQSLDQGLQFLIQYYNGEERAKGNILERFSAQQFPDLHSELNLSSLELGDSALYFCASKGFTDTQYFGPGTRLTVL.

The chain joins TRBV4-1 to TRBJ2-7; D not certain. Deletions cut 2 bases from V and 3 bases from J, with 8 bases between. The CDR3 is 13 residues long. Germline V gives CDR1 MGHRA, CDR2 YSYEKL. The CDR3 protein is CASSQTPHYEQYF. CDR3 bases: TGCGCCAGCAGCCAAACGCCTCACTACGAGCAGTACTTC.

CDR3 nucleotides: TGTGCCAGCAGTAAACTAGCGGGAGGGGCTAATGAGCAGTTCTTC. It encodes CASSKLAGGANEQFF. V is TRBV28 and J is TRBJ2-5, with 13 bases lining up with TRBD2. The end of the DNA aligns better with TRBJ2-1, so the J call may be wrong. CDR1 and CDR2 from the germline V gene are MDHEN and SYDVKM. This CDR3 has 15 residues.